One sample yielded the 24 T cell receptor beta chains listed below, sequenced in a study of CD8+CD57+ T cells in acquired aplastic anemia. Before being chosen for sequencing, patients had shown CD8+CD57+ cell expansion by flow cytometry. CDR3 and TCR beta VDJ profiling relied on a genomic DNA template. TCRdb passed the reads through MiXCR, listing each CDR3 protein once. The sample has about 160,000 distinct CDR3 sequences, more than 45% seen once. Sequencing used sorted CD4+, CD8+, or CD8+CD57+ T cells (not recorded which) from PBMCs. These receptors originate from a human donor with aplastic anemia.

CDR3 DNA sequence: TGTGCCAGCAGCGACAGGGGCTATGGCTACACCTTC. As protein: CASSDRGYGYTF. V gene TRBV11-2 combines with J gene TRBJ1-2; 8 bases line up with TRBD1. The CDR3 is 12 amino acids. V was clipped by 5 bases and J by 4 bases; unmatched bases: 0. Germline-derived CDR1 and CDR2 are SGHAT and FQNNGV.

This clonotype was seen many times. The chain combines TRBV6-6 with TRBJ2-7; 9 positions match TRBD2. The germline gives CDR1 MNHNY, CDR2 SVGAGI (reference sequence). This CDR3 region has 17 residues. V was pared by 1 base and J by 0 bases, with 7 bases of the junction left unmatched. The CDR3 spells CASSYLPSGEISYEQYF. CDR3 coding DNA: TGTGCCAGCAGTTACTTACCTAGCGGGGAGATCTCCTACGAGCAGTACTTC.

Comments on this clonotype: A read error may produce the germline difference seen at one junction end. This sequence joins TRBV27 and TRBJ1-1, with D possibly being TRBD1 (5 bases). CDR1 and CDR2 from the germline V gene are MNHEY and SMNVEV (reference sequence). This CDR3 comprises 12 residues. CDR3 nucleotides: TGTGCCAGCAACTCTTTCAGGGAGGGGATGGTCTTT. It yields the protein CASNSFREGMVF.

The chain is built from TRBV11-1 and TRBJ2-7; perhaps TRBD2 as D (7 bases). This CDR3 comprises 19 residues. V lost 5 bases, J lost 6 bases, and 32 bases lay in between. Germline loops: CDR1 SGHAT, CDR2 FQDESV (reference sequence). CDR3 in amino acids: CASSPPPSPKEPRGGEQYF. CDR3 coding DNA: TGTGCCAGCAGCCCACCCCCTAGCCCTAAGGAACCTAGGGGGGGCGAGCAGTACTTC.

There are many counts of this clonotype. The chain carries TRBV5-1 and TRBJ1-3, with unresolved D. Germline assignment: CDR1 SGHRS and CDR2 YFSETQ. There are 15 residues in the CDR3. Trimming took off 6 bases at V and 4 bases at J, with 17 bases between the two ends. This CDR3 reads CASTLSLGDGNTIYF. In nucleotides, the CDR3 is TGCGCCAGCACTCTAAGCTTGGGAGACGGAAACACCATATATTTT.

At least ten counts were recorded for this clonotype. This chain joins TRBV5-8 and TRBJ2-7; maybe TRBD2 (6 bases). CDR1 SGHTS and CDR2 YDEGEE come from the germline V gene. V lost 10 bases and J lost 2, with 13 bases in between. This CDR3 has 12 amino acids. The CDR3 region has the DNA TGTGCCGGAGGGTTGGGGGCCTACGAGCAGTACTTC. This gives the protein CAGGLGAYEQYF.

This clonotype was seen a handful of times. This chain connects TRBV4-1 to TRBJ2-7; the D gene is possibly TRBD1 (6 bases). CDR1 is MGHRA, CDR2 YSYEKL, per germline. CDR3 length: 19 residues. Trimming shortened V by 0 bases and J by 2 bases, and 23 bases separated the two germline ends. The CDR3 coding sequence is TGCGCCAGCAGCCAAGAGGGTGGGGGTAACAGGGCTCCACCCTACGAGCAGTACTTC. Protein sequence: CASSQEGGGNRAPPYEQYF.

The V and J genes are TRBV18 and TRBJ2-5, with TRBD1 identical over 9 bases. Per germline, CDR1 KGHSH and CDR2 LQKENI. J gave up 4 bases and V 6 bases, and 15 bases lay outside the gene matches. CDR3 length equals 17 residues. CDR3 protein: CASSPATGGESGETQYF. In nucleotides, the CDR3 is TGTGCCAGCTCTCCGGCGACAGGGGGGGAATCCGGAGAGACCCAGTACTTC.

This chain joins TRBV7-2 and TRBJ2-5; D tentatively reads TRBD1 or TRBD2 (6 bases each). The CDR3 covers 13 residues. Germline-derived CDR1 and CDR2 are SGHTA and FQGNSA. V was cut by 4 bases and J by 3 bases, with 9 bases left in between. The CDR3 DNA follows: TGTGCCAGCAGCTGGAGGGGGGAAGAGACCCAGTACTTC. Its protein is CASSWRGEETQYF.

The V call is TRBV20-1, the J call TRBJ2-3; 8 bases fit TRBD2. In germline, CDR1 is DFQATT, CDR2 SNEGSKA (reference sequence). The CDR3 is 14 amino acids. Trimming removed 6 bases from V and 11 bases from J; junction bases left unmatched: 16. CDR3 protein: CSAPSGRGYNEQYF. The DNA of the CDR3 is TGCAGTGCCCCCAGCGGGAGAGGTTACAATGAGCAGTATTTT.

The V call is TRBV30, the J call TRBJ2-5; TRBD2 matches 7 bases. Germline V gene lookup returns CDR1 GTSNPN and CDR2 SVGIG (reference sequence). The CDR3 spans 14 residues. V dropped 4 bases and J dropped 5; count of bases not matched to a gene: 10. The CDR3 sequence is CAWTSGGLRETQYF. The CDR3 nucleotides are TGTGCCTGGACCTCGGGAGGCCTGAGGGAGACCCAGTACTTC.

This clonotype was seen repeatedly, ten times or more. V and J are TRBV19 and TRBJ1-6; 7 bases match TRBD1. Germline lookup yields CDR1 LNHDA and CDR2 SQIVND (reference sequence). The J segment lost 9 bases and the V segment lost 2 bases, leaving 7 bases of the junction unmatched. The CDR3 loop spans 15 amino acids. CDR3 sequence (DNA): TGTGCCAGTAGTATAACAGGGGTGGAAAGTTCACCCCTCCACTTT. It translates to CASSITGVESSPLHF.

This clonotype came up a few times. The chain couples TRBV7-2 to TRBJ1-2, with D possibly being TRBD1 (5 bases). The CDR3 is 13 amino acids. CDR1 and CDR2 (germline): SGHTA, FQGNSA. V shed 1 base and J shed 3 bases, with 6 bases lying between them. The CDR3 coding sequence is TGTGCCAGCAGCTTAGGAGGGGACTATGGCTACACCTTC. This translates into CASSLGGDYGYTF.

The chain recombines TRBV2 with TRBJ2-7; D could derive from TRBD1 or TRBD2 (5 bases each). Germline CDR1 reads SNHLY; CDR2 reads FYNNEI. The CDR3 loop spans 15 amino acids. Trimming removed 5 bases at V and 6 bases at J, with 20 bases between. The CDR3 spells CASSSSGDPPGEQYF. DNA for the CDR3: TGTGCCAGCAGTTCCAGTGGGGACCCGCCGGGCGAGCAGTACTTC. Based on the CDR3 plus reference TRBV2 and TRBJ2-7, the full variable domain is EPEVTQTPSHQVTQMGQEVILRCVPISNHLYFYWYRQILGQKVEFLVSFYNNEISEKSEIFDDQFSVERPDGSNFTLKIRSTKLEDSAMYFCASSSSGDPPGEQYFGPGTRLTVT.

This clonotype was seen only a few times. This chain connects TRBV20-1 to TRBJ2-2, with 9 positions matching TRBD2. V trimming: 5 bases; J trimming: 5 bases; junction bases outside the gene matches: 6. The length of the CDR3 is 14 residues. Germline CDR1 and CDR2: DFQATT and SNEGSKA (reference sequence). CDR3 nucleotide sequence: TGCAGTGCTTCGACTAGCGGTAGGACCGGGGAGCTGTTTTTT. Protein sequence: CSASTSGRTGELFF.

A few counts support this clonotype. The chain couples TRBV28 to TRBJ2-7, with 9 bases fitting TRBD2. The CDR3 runs to 14 residues. The J segment lost 5 bases and the V segment lost 4 bases, leaving 6 bases of the junction unmatched. Germline lookup yields CDR1 MDHEN and CDR2 SYDVKM. The CDR3 is CASSSSGLANEQYF. The DNA for the CDR3 is TGTGCCAGCAGTTCCTCGGGACTAGCAAACGAGCAGTACTTC.

This clonotype was seen at least ten times. The rearrangement links TRBV24-1 to TRBJ1-1; 8 bases fit TRBD1. The CDR3 is 13 residues long. With V trimmed by 3 bases and J by 12 bases, 8 bases remained unmatched. Germline loops: CDR1 KGHDR, CDR2 SFDVKD. In DNA, the CDR3 is TGTGCCACCAGTGATAGCCGACAGGGGACAACTTTCTTT. This encodes CATSDSRQGTTFF.

J is TRBJ1-6 and V is TRBV2; D may be TRBD1 (6 bases). V dropped 8 bases and J dropped 7 bases, with 12 bases sitting between them. Germline V gives CDR1 SNHLY, CDR2 FYNNEI. The CDR3 covers 13 residues. The DNA of the CDR3 is TGTGCCAGCCCAGACAGGAAGAATTCACCCCTCCACTTT. It yields the protein CASPDRKNSPLHF. The variable domain in full, completed from reference TRBV2 and TRBJ1-6, reads EPEVTQTPSHQVTQMGQEVILRCVPISNHLYFYWYRQILGQKVEFLVSFYNNEISEKSEIFDDQFSVERPDGSNFTLKIRSTKLEDSAMYFCASPDRKNSPLHFGNGTRLTVT.

This clonotype came up many times. V gene TRBV7-3 combines with J gene TRBJ1-5, with a weak D call TRBD1 (6 bases). Germline loops: CDR1 SGHTA, CDR2 FQGTGA. The CDR3 runs 20 residues. Trimming stripped 0 bases from V and 1 base from J, with 22 bases between. The CDR3 here is CASSLTPRGPQRTSNQPQHF. The CDR3 coding sequence is TGTGCCAGCAGCTTAACGCCTCGGGGGCCCCAGAGAACCAGCAATCAGCCCCAGCATTTT.

About this clonotype itself: This sequence may be a read error, since a much larger clone differs from it by one base. V gene TRBV7-8 combines with J gene TRBJ1-4; D remains unclear. The length of the CDR3 is 13 residues. Per germline, CDR1 SGHVS and CDR2 FQNEAQ. The CDR3 DNA reads TGTGCCAGCAGCAACCGAACTAGTGAAAAACTGTTTTTT. Encoded protein: CASSNRTSEKLFF.

A note on this clonotype: A read error may explain this, as a much larger clone is one base away. This chain connects TRBV5-1 to TRBJ2-1; 8 positions agree with TRBD1. Germline CDR1 reads SGHRS; CDR2 reads YFSETQ. With 2 bases clipped from V and 5 bases from J, the junction kept 9 bases outside the gene matches. CDR3 length: 16 amino acids. The CDR3 DNA sequence: TGCGCCAGCAGCTTAGCCCCAGGGGGCGGTGACAATGAGCAGTTCTTC. It is translated as CASSLAPGGGDNEQFF.

The chain has TRBV20-1 and TRBJ2-1; TRBD2 is a possible D gene (6 bases). This CDR3 comprises 16 residues. Germline lookup yields CDR1 DFQATT and CDR2 SNEGSKA (reference sequence). V was cut by 1 base and J by 8 bases, with 21 bases left in between. CDR3 nucleotides: TGCAGTGCTAGAGGACTAGGGCAGGTATTAATGGATGAGCAGTTCTTC. It encodes CSARGLGQVLMDEQFF.

This sequence joins TRBV15 and TRBJ1-5; no clear D gene. V lost 5 bases and J 6 bases, leaving 11 bases between the germline ends. CDR1 and CDR2 from the germline V gene are LNHNV and YYDKDF (reference sequence). The CDR3 runs to 13 residues. The CDR3 loop is CATSAEIAQPQHF. DNA of the CDR3: TGTGCCACCAGCGCCGAGATCGCTCAGCCCCAGCATTTT.

This clonotype was observed a few times. This chain links TRBV2 with TRBJ2-5; no clear D. Germline V CDR1 and CDR2: SNHLY, FYNNEI. Trimming removed 1 base from V and 2 bases from J, with 11 bases in between. The CDR3 consists of 15 residues. CDR3 coding DNA: TGTGCCAGCAGTGAAGAGGATGGGTATCAAGAGACCCAGTACTTC. Translated, it gives CASSEEDGYQETQYF.